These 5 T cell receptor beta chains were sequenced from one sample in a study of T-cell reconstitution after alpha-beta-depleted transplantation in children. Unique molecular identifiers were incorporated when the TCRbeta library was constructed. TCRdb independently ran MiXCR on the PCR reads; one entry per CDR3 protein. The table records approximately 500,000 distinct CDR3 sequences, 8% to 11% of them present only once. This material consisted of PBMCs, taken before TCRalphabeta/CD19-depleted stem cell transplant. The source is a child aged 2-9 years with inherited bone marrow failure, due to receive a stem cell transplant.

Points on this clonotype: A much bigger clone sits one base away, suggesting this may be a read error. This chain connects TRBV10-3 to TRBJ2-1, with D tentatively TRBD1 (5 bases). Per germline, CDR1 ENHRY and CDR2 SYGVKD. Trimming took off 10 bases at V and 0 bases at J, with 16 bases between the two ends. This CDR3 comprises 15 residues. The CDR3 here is CANRYGPPSYNEQFF. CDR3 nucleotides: TGTGCCAACAGGTACGGGCCGCCCTCCTACAATGAGCAGTTCTTC.

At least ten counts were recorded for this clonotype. The CDR3 DNA follows: TGTGCCAGCACTAAACTAGATGCGGGAGGGGGCTCCTACGAGCAGTACTTC. As protein: CASTKLDAGGGSYEQYF. The chain employs TRBV27 and TRBJ2-7; TRBD2 matches 9 bases. V lost 7 bases and J lost 0; bases outside the gene matches: 13. The CDR3 spans 17 residues. Germline values: CDR1 MNHEY, CDR2 SMNVEV (reference sequence).

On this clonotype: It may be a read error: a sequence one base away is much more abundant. The CDR3 is CASRTAGACYEQYF. In DNA form, the CDR3 reads TGTGCCAGCAGAACAGCGGGGGCGTGCTACGAGCAGTACTTC. The chain couples TRBV28 to TRBJ2-7, with TRBD2 matching over 8 bases. The germline gives CDR1 MDHEN, CDR2 SYDVKM. J was trimmed by 3 bases and V by 6 bases; bases with no gene match: 7. The CDR3 runs to 14 residues.

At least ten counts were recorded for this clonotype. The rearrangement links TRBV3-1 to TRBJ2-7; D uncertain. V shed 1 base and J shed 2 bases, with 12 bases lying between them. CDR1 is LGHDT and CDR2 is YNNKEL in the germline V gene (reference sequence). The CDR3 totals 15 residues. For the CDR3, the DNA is TGTGCCAGCAGCCAAGGCCCCGGGTTTGCCTACGAGCAGTACTTC. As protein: CASSQGPGFAYEQYF.

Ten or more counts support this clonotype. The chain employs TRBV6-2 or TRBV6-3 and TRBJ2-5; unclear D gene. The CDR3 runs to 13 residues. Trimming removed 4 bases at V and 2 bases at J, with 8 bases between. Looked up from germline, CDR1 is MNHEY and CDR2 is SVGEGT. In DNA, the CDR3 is TGTGCCAGCAGTTGGGCGCCACAAGAGACCCAGTACTTC. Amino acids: CASSWAPQETQYF.